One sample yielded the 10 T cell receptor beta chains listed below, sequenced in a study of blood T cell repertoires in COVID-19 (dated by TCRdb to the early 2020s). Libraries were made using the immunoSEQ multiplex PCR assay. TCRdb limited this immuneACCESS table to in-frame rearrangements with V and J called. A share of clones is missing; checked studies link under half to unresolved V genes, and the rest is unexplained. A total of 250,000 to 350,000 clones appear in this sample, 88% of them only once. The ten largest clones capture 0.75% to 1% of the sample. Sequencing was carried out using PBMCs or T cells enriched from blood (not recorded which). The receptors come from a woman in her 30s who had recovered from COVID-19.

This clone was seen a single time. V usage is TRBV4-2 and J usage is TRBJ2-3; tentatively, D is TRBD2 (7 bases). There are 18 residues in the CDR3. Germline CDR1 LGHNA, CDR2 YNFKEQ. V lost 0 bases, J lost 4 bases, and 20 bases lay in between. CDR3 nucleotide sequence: TGTGCCAGCAGCCAAGACGATCTGCAGCGGGACACACCAGATACGCAGTATTTT. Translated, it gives CASSQDDLQRDTPDTQYF.

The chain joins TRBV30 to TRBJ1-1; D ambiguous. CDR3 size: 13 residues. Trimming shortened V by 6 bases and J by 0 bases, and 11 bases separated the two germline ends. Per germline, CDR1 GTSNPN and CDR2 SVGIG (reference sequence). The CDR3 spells CACPSTVNTEAFF. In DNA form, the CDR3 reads TGTGCCTGCCCTTCTACGGTGAACACTGAAGCTTTCTTT.

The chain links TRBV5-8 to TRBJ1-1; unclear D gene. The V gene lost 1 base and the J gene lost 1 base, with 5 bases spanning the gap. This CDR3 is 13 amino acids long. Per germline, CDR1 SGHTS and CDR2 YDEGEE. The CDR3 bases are TGTGCCAGCAGCTTGTATTCGAACACTGAAGCTTTCTTT. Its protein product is CASSLYSNTEAFF.

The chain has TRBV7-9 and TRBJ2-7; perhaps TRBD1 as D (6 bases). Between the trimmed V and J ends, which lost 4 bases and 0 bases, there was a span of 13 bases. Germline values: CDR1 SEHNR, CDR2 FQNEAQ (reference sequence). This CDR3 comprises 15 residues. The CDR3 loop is CASSSGTLSSYEQYF. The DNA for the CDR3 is TGTGCCAGCAGCTCGGGGACATTGAGCTCCTACGAGCAGTACTTC.

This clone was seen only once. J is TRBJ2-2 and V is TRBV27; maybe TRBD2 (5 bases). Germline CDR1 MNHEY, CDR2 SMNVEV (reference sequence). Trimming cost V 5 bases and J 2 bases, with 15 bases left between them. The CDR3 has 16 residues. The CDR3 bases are TGTGCCAGCAGTCCCTTCACGGGATCAAACACCGGGGAGCTGTTTTTT. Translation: CASSPFTGSNTGELFF.

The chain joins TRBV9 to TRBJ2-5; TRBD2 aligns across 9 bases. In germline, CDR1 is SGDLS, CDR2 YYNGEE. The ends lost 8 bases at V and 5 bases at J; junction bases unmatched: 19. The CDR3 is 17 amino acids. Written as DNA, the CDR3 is TGTGCCAGTCGTATAAGGAGCGGGAGGTTCTCTCGGGAGACCCAGTACTTC. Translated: CASRIRSGRFSRETQYF.

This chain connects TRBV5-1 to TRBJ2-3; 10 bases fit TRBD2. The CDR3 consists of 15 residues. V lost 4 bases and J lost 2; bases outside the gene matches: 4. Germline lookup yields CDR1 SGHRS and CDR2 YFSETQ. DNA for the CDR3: TGCGCCAGCAGCCTGAGCGGGGGGGCCACAGATACGCAGTATTTT. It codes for CASSLSGGATDTQYF. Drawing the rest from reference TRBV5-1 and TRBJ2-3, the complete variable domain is KAGVTQTPRYLIKTRGQQVTLSCSPISGHRSVSWYQQTPGQGLQFLFEYFSETQRNKGNFPGRFSGRQFSNSRSEMNVSTLELGDSALYLCASSLSGGATDTQYFGPGTRLTVL.

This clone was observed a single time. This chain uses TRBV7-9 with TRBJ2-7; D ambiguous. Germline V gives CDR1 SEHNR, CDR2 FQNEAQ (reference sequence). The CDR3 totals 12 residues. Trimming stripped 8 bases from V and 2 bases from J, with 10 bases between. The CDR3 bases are TGTGCCAGCCGAGACTTCACCTACGAGCAGTACTTC. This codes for CASRDFTYEQYF. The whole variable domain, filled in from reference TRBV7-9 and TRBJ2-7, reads DTGVSQNPRHKITKRGQNVTFRCDPISEHNRLYWYRQTLGQGPEFLTYFQNEAQLEKSRLLSDRFSAERPKGSFSTLEIQRTEQGDSAMYLCASRDFTYEQYFGPGTRLTVT.

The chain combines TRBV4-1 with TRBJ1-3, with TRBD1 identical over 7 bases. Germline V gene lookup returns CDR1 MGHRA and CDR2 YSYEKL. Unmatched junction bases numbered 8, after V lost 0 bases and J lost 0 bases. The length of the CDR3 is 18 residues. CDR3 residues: CASSQDRGQPISGNTIYF. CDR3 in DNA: TGCGCCAGCAGCCAAGATCGGGGACAGCCGATCTCTGGAAACACCATATATTTT.

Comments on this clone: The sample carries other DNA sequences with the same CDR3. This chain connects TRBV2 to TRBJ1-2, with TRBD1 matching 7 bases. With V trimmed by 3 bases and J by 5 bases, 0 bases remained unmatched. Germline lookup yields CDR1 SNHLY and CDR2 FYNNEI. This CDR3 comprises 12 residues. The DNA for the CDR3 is TGTGCCAGCAGTGACAGGGGGTATGGCTACACCTTC. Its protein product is CASSDRGYGYTF.